This TCR beta chain is drawn from a study of blood T cell repertoires in COVID-19. The wider study: Some COVID-19 samples were acute and others convalescent; all came from the United States, Italy and Spain.

The study drew participants aged about 18 to 89 years from roughly 25 US areas. Membership in each cohort depended on participant-reported clinical history. Recovered participants had two consecutive negative NP/OP PCR tests, healthcare professional clearance, or symptom resolution. In germline, CDR1 is SNHLY, CDR2 FYNNEI. After removal of 6 bases from V and 7 bases from J, the junction contained 5 bases not matched to a gene. The CDR3 runs 15 residues. The data were produced by immunoSEQ multiplex PCR, yet TCRdb's version contains in-frame clones alone and is incomplete. This table holds a few hundred thousand clones, around nine tenths found once.

The sequenced sample was PBMCs or T cells enriched from blood (not recorded which). The TCR sequence derives from a woman aged 50 to 60 who had recovered from COVID-19. This sequence joins TRBV2 and TRBJ2-1; 14 nucleotides align to TRBD2. As DNA, the CDR3 is TGTGCCAGCAGAGGGACTAGCGGGAGCAGAAATGAGCAGTTCTTC. It codes for CASRGTSGSRNEQFF.